These 32 T cell receptor beta chains share one sample of origin, sequenced in a study of vaccination effects on CD4 cells after COVID-19. CD4+ T cells specific for antigen were expanded with viral peptide pools by the ViraFEST assay before sequencing. Following an approximately ten-day culture, CD4+ T cells were purified. The person's infection with SARS-CoV-2, confirmed by PCR, took place between March and December 2020. Sequenced by immunoSEQ multiplex PCR; TCRdb stores in-frame clones only, minus some. Of tens of thousands of clones listed, about 75% were seen once; the top ten hold roughly 18%. No antigen has been assigned to these receptors. The sequenced sample was CD4+ T cells from PBMCs cultured with SARS-CoV-2 spike peptides, obtained before COVID-19 vaccination. The receptors here all came from a human donor who had a prior SARS-CoV-2 infection.

The chain carries TRBV6-6 and TRBJ2-7; 12 bases map to TRBD1. CDR3 length: 14 amino acids. With 7 bases clipped from V and 6 bases from J, the junction kept 7 bases outside the gene matches. Germline V gene data show CDR1 as MNHNY and CDR2 as SVGAGI (reference sequence). The CDR3 DNA reads TGTGCCAGCAACTCGGGACAGGGGGCTGGCGAGCAGTACTTC. Its protein is CASNSGQGAGEQYF.

The V call is TRBV4-1, the J call TRBJ2-3; a possible D gene is TRBD2 (6 bases). V was clipped by 1 base and J by 2 bases, with 22 bases between them. The CDR3 is 19 amino acids. Looked up from germline, CDR1 is MGHRA and CDR2 is YSYEKL. For the CDR3, the DNA is TGCGCCAGCAGCCAAGCCCTACTCCGGAGGGCTGAAACCACAGATACGCAGTATTTT. Translated: CASSQALLRRAETTDTQYF.

This clone was counted a single time. This chain uses TRBV7-8 with TRBJ2-1; TRBD2 matches 10 bases. J lost 4 bases, V lost 6 bases, and 6 bases had no gene match. Germline CDR1 SGHVS, CDR2 FQNEAQ. The CDR3 loop spans 15 amino acids. CDR3 in amino acids: CASRRTSGEYNEQFF. CDR3 bases: TGTGCCAGCAGAAGAACTAGCGGGGAATACAATGAGCAGTTCTTC.

The chain is built from TRBV27 and TRBJ2-5; D is undetermined. V was trimmed by 4 bases and J by 5 bases, leaving 8 bases between them. This CDR3 has 12 amino acids. CDR1 MNHEY and CDR2 SMNVEV come from the germline V gene (reference sequence). CDR3 amino acids: CASSSSRETQYF. The CDR3 nucleotides are TGTGCCAGCAGTTCCTCGCGGGAGACCCAGTACTTC.

This clone appeared a few times. The chain links TRBV5-1 to TRBJ1-2; 7 nucleotides line up with TRBD1. V shed 3 bases, J shed 2 bases, and the junction held 4 bases outside the gene matches. The germline CDR1 and CDR2 sequences are SGHRS and YFSETQ. CDR3 size: 14 residues. This CDR3 reads CASSWTGANYGYTF. In DNA form, the CDR3 reads TGCGCCAGCAGCTGGACAGGAGCCAACTATGGCTACACCTTC. The full variable domain, rest sourced from reference TRBV5-1 and TRBJ1-2, is KAGVTQTPRYLIKTRGQQVTLSCSPISGHRSVSWYQQTPGQGLQFLFEYFSETQRNKGNFPGRFSGRQFSNSRSEMNVSTLELGDSALYLCASSWTGANYGYTFGSGTRLTVV.

The chain employs TRBV19 and TRBJ2-1, with no clear D. Per the germline V gene, CDR1 is LNHDA and CDR2 is SQIVND (reference sequence). CDR3 length: 19 amino acids. V was clipped by 1 base and J by 4 bases, with 23 bases between them. As DNA, the CDR3 is TGTGCCAGTAGTATAGCTGTTGTTTCGGCAGCAACTTTTTACAATGAGCAGTTCTTC. Its translation: CASSIAVVSAATFYNEQFF.

The chain uses TRBV4-1 and TRBJ1-4; TRBD1 agrees at 10 bases. The length of the CDR3 is 18 residues. Germline V gene lookup returns CDR1 MGHRA and CDR2 YSYEKL. Trimming removed 3 bases from V and 5 bases from J; junction bases left unmatched: 12. The CDR3 DNA reads as TGCGCCAGCAGCCAGGCGGAGGGACAGGGGAAGAGAAATGAAAAACTGTTTTTT. This sequence encodes CASSQAEGQGKRNEKLFF.

The chain joins TRBV7-6 to TRBJ1-2; TRBD1 might be the D (5 bases). Trimming stripped 5 bases from V and 3 bases from J, with 16 bases between. Germline V gene lookup returns CDR1 SGHVS and CDR2 FNYEAQ. The CDR3 runs to 15 residues. CDR3 DNA sequence: TGTGCCAGCAGCGATTGGAGGCGAGGGGACTATGGCTACACCTTC. Encoded protein: CASSDWRRGDYGYTF.

The V gene is TRBV7-2, the J gene TRBJ2-7; 11 nucleotides match TRBD1. The J segment lost 3 bases and the V segment lost 6 bases, leaving 7 bases of the junction unmatched. The V gene's germline CDR1 is SGHTA and CDR2 FQGNSA. This CDR3 is 15 amino acids long. The CDR3 region has the DNA TGTGCCAGCAGACGACGGGACAGGGGGGGCTACGAGCAGTACTTC. Its translation: CASRRRDRGGYEQYF.

This clone was observed a handful of times. The V call is TRBV28, the J call TRBJ1-2; the D gene is possibly TRBD1 (5 bases). The germline V and J ends were trimmed by 1 base and 8 bases, with 11 bases remaining between them. The CDR3 length is 13 residues. Looked up from germline, CDR1 is MDHEN and CDR2 is SYDVKM. The CDR3 sequence: CASSLSVGVGYTF. CDR3 nucleotide sequence: TGTGCCAGCAGTTTATCGGTAGGGGTGGGCTACACCTTC.

This clone has a handful of counts. This chain connects TRBV7-8 to TRBJ2-1; unclear D gene. Germline V CDR1 and CDR2: SGHVS, FQNEAQ. V dropped 4 bases and J dropped 8 bases, with 15 bases sitting between them. The CDR3 covers 14 residues. This CDR3 reads CASSSQGYGHEQFF. As DNA, the CDR3 is TGTGCCAGCAGCTCGCAAGGTTATGGGCATGAGCAGTTCTTC.

This chain links TRBV6-5 with TRBJ2-5, with D tentatively TRBD2 (6 bases). Trimming pared 6 bases from V and 4 bases from J, leaving 15 bases between. Germline V gives CDR1 MNHEY, CDR2 SVGAGI. This CDR3 contains 14 residues. The CDR3 nucleotides are TGTGCCAGCAGCTCTCCTAGCGTCGGAGAGACCCAGTACTTC. This codes for CASSSPSVGETQYF.

The chain links TRBV2 to TRBJ2-5; D remains ambiguous. The V gene lost 4 bases and the J gene lost 1 base, with 10 bases spanning the gap. The CDR3 extends over 14 amino acids. Germline V CDR1 and CDR2: SNHLY, FYNNEI. The CDR3 DNA is TGTGCCAGCAGTGCCACCAGAATCCAAGAGACCCAGTACTTC. This sequence encodes CASSATRIQETQYF. Full variable domain (outside the CDR3, taken from reference TRBV2 and TRBJ2-5): EPEVTQTPSHQVTQMGQEVILRCVPISNHLYFYWYRQILGQKVEFLVSFYNNEISEKSEIFDDQFSVERPDGSNFTLKIRSTKLEDSAMYFCASSATRIQETQYFGPGTRLLVL.

The rearrangement joins TRBV29-1 to TRBJ2-2; D assignment may be TRBD1 or TRBD2 (5 bases each). Germline assignment: CDR1 SQVTM and CDR2 ANQGSEA. The CDR3 sequence is 16 residues long. The ends were cut back, 4 bases at V and 3 bases at J, with 18 bases in the middle. The CDR3 DNA reads TGCAGCGTTGGAATCGAGGGGAGATTACACACCGGGGAGCTGTTTTTT. Its translation: CSVGIEGRLHTGELFF.

V gene TRBV11-3 combines with J gene TRBJ2-7, with D possibly being TRBD2 (5 bases). CDR3 length: 15 residues. Germline V gene lookup returns CDR1 SGHNT and CDR2 YENEEA. Trimming left V 0 bases short and J 7 bases short, with 16 bases between. CDR3 amino acids: CASSLEPELEREQYF. The CDR3 DNA is TGTGCCAGCAGCTTAGAACCCGAGCTCGAGCGGGAGCAGTACTTC.

The gene calls are TRBV6-5 and TRBJ2-5; TRBD2 aligns across 10 bases. The V gene end was trimmed by 4 bases and the J gene end by 5 bases; junction bases not matched to a gene: 7. This CDR3 spans 15 amino acids. CDR1 is MNHEY, CDR2 SVGAGI, per germline. Here the CDR3 reads CASSFPSGSRETQYF. The DNA of the CDR3 is TGTGCCAGCAGTTTTCCTAGCGGGAGCAGGGAGACCCAGTACTTC.

The chain has TRBV5-4 and TRBJ1-4; 8 positions match TRBD1. CDR3 length equals 15 residues. V gave up 4 bases and J gave up 3 bases; unmatched junction bases: 5. CDR1 and CDR2 (germline): SGHNT, YYREEE (reference sequence). The DNA for the CDR3 is TGTGCCAGCAGCCGACTGACAGGGGCTAATGAAAAACTGTTTTTT. Its translation: CASSRLTGANEKLFF.

The chain combines TRBV5-5 with TRBJ2-3; 9 bases fit TRBD1. Trimming at V came to 0 bases and at J to 14 bases, leaving 10 bases not matched to a gene. Germline V lookup: CDR1 SGHKS, CDR2 YYEKEE (reference sequence). This CDR3 has 14 residues. CDR3 sequence (DNA): TGTGCCAGCAGCTTGGCCCGGACAGGGGAGCCTCCGTATTTT. This sequence encodes CASSLARTGEPPYF.

V and J are TRBV6-6 and TRBJ1-6; 9 nucleotides line up with TRBD1. V shed 6 bases, J shed 7 bases, and the junction held 10 bases outside the gene matches. Germline V gene lookup returns CDR1 MNHNY and CDR2 SVGAGI (reference sequence). The length of the CDR3 is 16 residues. CDR3 sequence: CASREMTGGGNSPLHF. The DNA for the CDR3 is TGTGCCAGCAGGGAAATGACAGGGGGAGGGAATTCACCCCTCCACTTT.

V gene TRBV11-2 combines with J gene TRBJ2-3; D is undetermined. There are 12 residues in the CDR3. Per germline, CDR1 SGHAT and CDR2 FQNNGV. The ends were cut back, 1 base at V and 4 bases at J, with 3 bases in the middle. In DNA, the CDR3 is TGTGCCAGCAGCTTAGCGGCAGATACGCAGTATTTT. Its translation is CASSLAADTQYF.

The rearrangement uses TRBV30 and TRBJ1-5, with TRBD1 matching over 8 bases. In germline, CDR1 is GTSNPN, CDR2 SVGIG (reference sequence). Trimming took 0 bases from V and 0 from J; bases not matched to a gene: 10. The length of the CDR3 is 18 residues. The CDR3 sequence: CAWSVTRTGGYSNQPQHF. DNA of the CDR3: TGTGCCTGGAGTGTAACACGTACAGGGGGATATAGCAATCAGCCCCAGCATTTT.

The chain uses TRBV24-1 and TRBJ2-4, with 8 bases matching TRBD1. Germline CDR1 reads KGHDR; CDR2 reads SFDVKD. The J segment lost 0 bases and the V segment lost 7 bases, leaving 4 bases of the junction unmatched. This CDR3 is 15 amino acids long. The CDR3 DNA reads TGTGCCACCAGGGACAGGGACTTAGCCAAAAACATTCAGTACTTC. Translated: CATRDRDLAKNIQYF.

The rearrangement joins TRBV15 to TRBJ1-1; no clear D. Trimming shortened V by 3 bases and J by 5 bases, and 10 bases separated the two germline ends. CDR1 is LNHNV and CDR2 is YYDKDF in the germline V gene (reference sequence). This CDR3 is built from 13 residues. CDR3 amino acids: CATSRDLQTEAFF. Here the CDR3 DNA reads TGTGCCACCAGCAGGGACCTTCAGACTGAAGCTTTCTTT.

The J gene is TRBJ2-2, the V gene TRBV7-8; TRBD2 matches 7 bases. J lost 1 base, V lost 3 bases, and 8 bases had no gene match. Germline V CDR1 and CDR2: SGHVS, FQNEAQ. This CDR3 is built from 17 residues. Here the CDR3 DNA reads TGTGCCAGCAGCTTCAGCTATGGCGGGGGGAACACCGGGGAGCTGTTTTTT. Translating gives CASSFSYGGGNTGELFF.

The J gene is TRBJ2-2, the V gene TRBV18; D is perhaps TRBD1 (7 bases). With 3 bases removed from V and 0 bases from J, the gap between germline ends came to 11 bases. The germline CDR1 and CDR2 sequences are KGHSH and LQKENI. The CDR3 covers 16 residues. CDR3 protein: CASSPRRGPNTGELFF. The CDR3 DNA reads TGTGCCAGCTCACCGCGGAGGGGGCCGAACACCGGGGAGCTGTTTTTT.

J is TRBJ2-1 and V is TRBV6-5; D unclear. V lost 2 bases and J lost 0, with 8 bases in between. This CDR3 has 15 residues. Germline V gene sequence: CDR1 MNHEY, CDR2 SVGAGI. The chain's CDR3 is CASSYGRSSYNEQFF. CDR3 bases: TGTGCCAGCAGTTACGGTAGAAGCTCCTACAATGAGCAGTTCTTC.

This clone turned up a few times. V gene TRBV5-4 combines with J gene TRBJ2-5, with TRBD1 as a possible D gene (6 bases). V was cut by 0 bases and J by 4 bases, with 7 bases left in between. CDR1 is SGHNT, CDR2 YYREEE, per germline (reference sequence). The CDR3 consists of 13 residues. This CDR3 reads CASSLGGGETQYF. The DNA for the CDR3 is TGTGCCAGCAGCTTGGGAGGGGGAGAGACCCAGTACTTC.

This clone showed up just once. The V and J genes are TRBV11-2 and TRBJ2-1; the match to TRBD2 covers 11 bases. Germline values: CDR1 SGHAT, CDR2 FQNNGV. This CDR3 contains 16 residues. Trimming removed 6 bases from V and 1 base from J; junction bases left unmatched: 5. The CDR3: CASRPIAGGSYNEQFF. The CDR3 coding sequence is TGTGCCAGCAGGCCCATAGCGGGAGGGTCCTACAATGAGCAGTTCTTC. The complete variable domain, with remaining parts taken from reference TRBV11-2 and TRBJ2-1, reads EAGVAQSPRYKIIEKRQSVAFWCNPISGHATLYWYQQILGQGPKLLIQFQNNGVVDDSQLPKDRFSAERLKGVDSTLKIQPAKLEDSAVYLCASRPIAGGSYNEQFFGPGTRLTVL.

This clone was recorded a few times. The chain has TRBV2 and TRBJ2-7; D call uncertain. The CDR3 has 13 residues. Trimming took 4 bases from V and 1 from J, leaving 8 bases between them. CDR1 and CDR2 from the germline V gene are SNHLY and FYNNEI. CDR3 in amino acids: CASSVLQSYEQYF. For the CDR3, the DNA is TGTGCCAGCAGTGTTCTTCAGTCCTACGAGCAGTACTTC.

This chain joins TRBV7-2 and TRBJ2-3; 7 bases map to TRBD1. Germline V gene lookup returns CDR1 SGHTA and CDR2 FQGNSA. The CDR3 contains 14 residues. Germline trimming cut 5 bases from V and 3 bases from J; bases unmatched to any gene: 5. CDR3 protein: CASSLQGWTDTQYF. CDR3 nucleotide sequence: TGTGCCAGCAGCCTACAGGGGTGGACAGATACGCAGTATTTT.

This sequence joins TRBV30 and TRBJ2-4, with D hard to call. CDR1 and CDR2 (germline): GTSNPN, SVGIG (reference sequence). This CDR3 is built from 12 residues. Trimming pared 3 bases from V and 5 bases from J, leaving 8 bases between. The CDR3 DNA is TGTGCCTGGAGCGAACGTCAAAACATTCAGTACTTC. This sequence encodes CAWSERQNIQYF. Supplemented by reference TRBV30 and TRBJ2-4, the full variable domain reads SQTIHQWPATLVQPVGSPLSLECTVEGTSNPNLYWYRQAAGRGLQLLFYSVGIGQISSEVPQNLSASRPQDRQFILSSKKLLLSDSGFYLCAWSERQNIQYFGAGTRLSVL.

The genes are TRBV27 and TRBJ2-1, with a weak D call TRBD1 (6 bases). V lost 2 bases and J lost 3, with 20 bases in between. Germline V CDR1 and CDR2: MNHEY, SMNVEV (reference sequence). The CDR3 runs 18 residues. The DNA for the CDR3 is TGTGCCAGCAGTTTAAGGGGGTTTAAGGACAGCATCTACAATGAGCAGTTCTTC. The encoded protein is CASSLRGFKDSIYNEQFF.